The source of this T cell receptor beta chain is a study of post-analysis software for immune sequencing data. On the study more broadly: Disease trajectories encompassed relapsing-remitting, secondary progressive and progressive-relapsing multiple sclerosis. Findings of the study overall: By F measure, strong co-clustering occurred among samples prepared in the same batch. Five or six TRBV segments, including TRBV5-6, TRBV5-1 and TRBV20-1, were more frequent in patients than controls. Normalized Chao1 diversity was significantly lower in multiple sclerosis patients than in controls.

This CDR3 region has 12 residues. V lost 2 bases and J lost 2, with 3 bases in between. cDNA libraries of TCR beta carried unique molecular identifiers. Input of roughly 1 to 11 million T cells yielded some 500,000 cDNA molecules. TCRdb used MiXCR to reprocess the PCR reads, holding one entry per CDR3 protein. This table has 750,000 to 900,000 distinct CDR3 sequences, 35% to 55% appearing once. There are a few counts of this clonotype. The antigen remains undetermined. Sample: blood. V gene TRBV12-3 or TRBV12-4 combines with J gene TRBJ1-2, with D hard to call. The origin of this receptor is a girl between 5 and 17 years old with multiple sclerosis. For the CDR3, the DNA is TGTGCCAGCAGTTTACTGAACTATGGCTACACCTTC. Translation gives CASSLLNYGYTF.